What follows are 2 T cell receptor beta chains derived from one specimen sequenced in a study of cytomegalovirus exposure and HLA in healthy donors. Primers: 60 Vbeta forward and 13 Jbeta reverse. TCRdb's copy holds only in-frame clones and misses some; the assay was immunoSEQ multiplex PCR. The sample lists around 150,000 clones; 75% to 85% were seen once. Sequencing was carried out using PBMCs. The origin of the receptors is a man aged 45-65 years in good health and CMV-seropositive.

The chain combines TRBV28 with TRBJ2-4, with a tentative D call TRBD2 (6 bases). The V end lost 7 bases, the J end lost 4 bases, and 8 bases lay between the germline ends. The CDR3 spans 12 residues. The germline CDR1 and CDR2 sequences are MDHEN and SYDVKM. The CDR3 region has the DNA TGTGCCAGCACGGGGGATAAAAACATTCAGTACTTC. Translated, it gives CASTGDKNIQYF.

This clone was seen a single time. CDR3 DNA: TGCGCCAGCAGCTTAGGGACAGGGGGGAGGACTAATGAAAAACTGTTTTTT. It translates to CASSLGTGGRTNEKLFF. This chain uses TRBV5-1 with TRBJ1-4; 11 nucleotides line up with TRBD1. The germline V gene has CDR1 SGHRS and CDR2 YFSETQ. V was pared by 2 bases and J by 2 bases, with 5 bases of the junction left unmatched. The CDR3 is 17 amino acids.